This TCR beta chain comes out of a study of glioma-infiltrating T cells. Findings and limits, study-wide: Above-expected tissue-blood divergence occurred in all gliomas, most in low-grade ones. CDR3 overlap between tissue and blood was very small.

Using RNA template, CDR3s of TCR alpha and beta were amplified with iRepertoire arm-PCR. Input was roughly 85-450 ng of tissue mRNA or PBMC total RNA. MiXCR, applied by TCRdb to the multiplex PCR reads, yields one record per CDR3 protein. The data show around 130,000 distinct CDR3 sequences, about 25% seen once. Notes on this clonotype: Its antigen is unknown.

J was trimmed by 4 bases and V by 11 bases; bases with no gene match: 7. The germline V gene has CDR1 MDHEN and CDR2 SYDVKM. This CDR3 region has 12 residues. The receptor's source is a human donor with low-grade glioma or glioblastoma, undergoing nonglioma brain surgery, or in good health (not recorded which). The source material was glioma tissue, nonneoplastic brain tissue, or PBMCs (not recorded which). The V call is TRBV28, the J call TRBJ1-2; 7 positions agree with TRBD1. As DNA, the CDR3 is TGTGCCGGCAACACAGGGGTCTATGGCTACACCTTC. It yields the protein CAGNTGVYGYTF.